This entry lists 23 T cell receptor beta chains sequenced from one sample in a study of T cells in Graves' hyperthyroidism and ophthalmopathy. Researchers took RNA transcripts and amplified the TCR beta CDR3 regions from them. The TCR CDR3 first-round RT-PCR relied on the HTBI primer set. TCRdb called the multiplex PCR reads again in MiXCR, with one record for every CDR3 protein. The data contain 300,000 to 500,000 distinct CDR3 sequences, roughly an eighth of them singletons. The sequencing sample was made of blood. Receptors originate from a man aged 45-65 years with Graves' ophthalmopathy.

The CDR3 bases are TGTGCCAGCAGACCAGTGGGACAGGGAGCGGAAGGCTACACCTTC. Amino acid sequence: CASRPVGQGAEGYTF. The chain employs TRBV28 and TRBJ1-2; 9 bases agree with TRBD1. The CDR3 extends over 15 amino acids. Trimming removed 6 bases from V and 8 bases from J; junction bases left unmatched: 13. Germline V CDR1 and CDR2: MDHEN, SYDVKM.

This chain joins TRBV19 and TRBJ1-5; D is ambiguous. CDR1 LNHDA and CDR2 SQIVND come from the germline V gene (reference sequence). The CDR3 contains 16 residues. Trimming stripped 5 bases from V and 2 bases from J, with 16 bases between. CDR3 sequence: CASSPSMEGGNQPQHF. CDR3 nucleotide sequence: TGTGCCAGTAGTCCTTCGATGGAGGGCGGCAATCAGCCCCAGCATTTT.

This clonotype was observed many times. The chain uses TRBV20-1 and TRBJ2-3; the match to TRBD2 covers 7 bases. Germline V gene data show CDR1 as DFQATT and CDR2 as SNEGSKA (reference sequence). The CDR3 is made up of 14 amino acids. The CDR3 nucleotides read TGCAGCGTCCCTGGGAGGGGTGGGGCAGATACGCAGTATTTT. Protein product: CSVPGRGGADTQYF.

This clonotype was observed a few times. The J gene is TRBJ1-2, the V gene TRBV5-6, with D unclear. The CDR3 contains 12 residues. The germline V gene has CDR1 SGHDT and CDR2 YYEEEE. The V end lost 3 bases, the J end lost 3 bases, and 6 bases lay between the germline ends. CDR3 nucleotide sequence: TGTGCCAGCAGCTCCATGGACTATGGCTACACCTTC. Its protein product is CASSSMDYGYTF.

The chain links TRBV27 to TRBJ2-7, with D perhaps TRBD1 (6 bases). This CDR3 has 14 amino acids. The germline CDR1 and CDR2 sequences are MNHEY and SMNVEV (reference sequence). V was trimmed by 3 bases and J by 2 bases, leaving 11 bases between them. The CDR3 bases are TGTGCCAGCAGTTTCTACAGGGAAACCTACGAGCAGTACTTC. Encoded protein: CASSFYRETYEQYF.

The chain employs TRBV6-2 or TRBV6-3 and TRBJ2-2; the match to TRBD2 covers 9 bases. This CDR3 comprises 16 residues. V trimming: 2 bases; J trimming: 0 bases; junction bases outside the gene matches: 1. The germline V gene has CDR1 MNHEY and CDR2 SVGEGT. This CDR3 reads CASSYPSGTNTGELFF. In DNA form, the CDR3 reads TGTGCCAGCAGTTACCCTAGCGGGACGAACACCGGGGAGCTGTTTTTT.

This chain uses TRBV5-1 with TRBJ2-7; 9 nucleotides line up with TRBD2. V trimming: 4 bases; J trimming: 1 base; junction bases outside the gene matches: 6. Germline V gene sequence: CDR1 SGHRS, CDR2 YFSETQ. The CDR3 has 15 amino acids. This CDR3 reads CASSPSTSGSYEQYF. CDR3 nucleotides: TGCGCCAGCAGCCCTTCGACTAGCGGATCCTACGAGCAGTACTTC.

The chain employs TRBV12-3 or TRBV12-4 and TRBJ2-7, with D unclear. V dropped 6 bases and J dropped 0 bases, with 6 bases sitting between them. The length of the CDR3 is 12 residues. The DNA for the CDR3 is TGTGCCAGCAGAGGGATCTCCTACGAGCAGTACTTC. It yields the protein CASRGISYEQYF.

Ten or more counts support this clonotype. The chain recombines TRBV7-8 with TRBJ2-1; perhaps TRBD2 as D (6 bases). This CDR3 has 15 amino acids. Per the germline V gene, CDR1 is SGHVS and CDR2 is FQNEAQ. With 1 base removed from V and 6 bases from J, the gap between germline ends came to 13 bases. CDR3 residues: CASSLVGWGGNEQFF. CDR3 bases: TGTGCCAGCAGCTTAGTGGGTTGGGGAGGCAATGAGCAGTTCTTC.

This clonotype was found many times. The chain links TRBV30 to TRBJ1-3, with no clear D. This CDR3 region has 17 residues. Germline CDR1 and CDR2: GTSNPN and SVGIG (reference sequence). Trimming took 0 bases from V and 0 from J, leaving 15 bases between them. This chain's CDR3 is CAWSVLGRTHSGNTIYF. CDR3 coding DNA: TGTGCCTGGAGTGTACTGGGCAGGACGCACTCTGGAAACACCATATATTTT.

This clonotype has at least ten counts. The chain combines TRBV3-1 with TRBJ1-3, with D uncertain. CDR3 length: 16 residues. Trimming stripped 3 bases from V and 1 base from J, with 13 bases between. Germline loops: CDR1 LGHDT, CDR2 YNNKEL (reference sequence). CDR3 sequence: CASSHGTRGSGNTIYF. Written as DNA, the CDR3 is TGTGCCAGCAGCCATGGAACCCGGGGATCTGGAAACACCATATATTTT.

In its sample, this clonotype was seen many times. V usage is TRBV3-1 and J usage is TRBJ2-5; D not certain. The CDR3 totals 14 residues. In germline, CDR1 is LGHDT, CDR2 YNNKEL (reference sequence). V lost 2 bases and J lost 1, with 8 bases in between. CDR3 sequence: CASSQSDGQETQYF. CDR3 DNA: TGTGCCAGCAGCCAAAGCGACGGCCAAGAGACCCAGTACTTC.

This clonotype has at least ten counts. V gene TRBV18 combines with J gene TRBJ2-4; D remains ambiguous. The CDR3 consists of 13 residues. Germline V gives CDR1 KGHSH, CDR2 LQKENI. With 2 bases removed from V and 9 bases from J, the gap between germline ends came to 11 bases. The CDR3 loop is CASSPSGSGIQYF. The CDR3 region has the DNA TGTGCCAGCTCACCATCAGGTTCCGGCATTCAGTACTTC.

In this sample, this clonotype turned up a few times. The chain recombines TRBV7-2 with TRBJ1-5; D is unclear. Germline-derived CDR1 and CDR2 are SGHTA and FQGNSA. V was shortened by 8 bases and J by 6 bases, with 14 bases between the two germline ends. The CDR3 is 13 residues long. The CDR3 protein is CASGFGPSQPQHF. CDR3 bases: TGTGCCAGCGGGTTTGGGCCAAGTCAGCCCCAGCATTTT.

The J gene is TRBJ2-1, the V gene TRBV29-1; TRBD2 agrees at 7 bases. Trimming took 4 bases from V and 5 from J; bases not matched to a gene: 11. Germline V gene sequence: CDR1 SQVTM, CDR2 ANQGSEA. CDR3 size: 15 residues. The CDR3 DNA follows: TGCAGCGTTGTATCTTCCGCGGGAGCCCACAATGAGCAGTTCTTC. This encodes CSVVSSAGAHNEQFF.

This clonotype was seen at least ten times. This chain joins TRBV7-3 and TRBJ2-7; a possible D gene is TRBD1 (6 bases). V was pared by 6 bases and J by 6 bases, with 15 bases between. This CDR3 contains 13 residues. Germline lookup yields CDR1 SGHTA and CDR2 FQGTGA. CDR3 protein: CASRQTGSSEQYF. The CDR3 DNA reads TGTGCCAGCAGGCAAACAGGGTCCAGCGAGCAGTACTTC.

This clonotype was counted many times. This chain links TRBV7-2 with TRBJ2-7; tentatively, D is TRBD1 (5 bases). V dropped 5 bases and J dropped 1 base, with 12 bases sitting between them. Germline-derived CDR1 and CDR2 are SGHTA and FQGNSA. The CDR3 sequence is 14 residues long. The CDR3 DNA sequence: TGTGCCAGCAGCCCTCTGCAGGGTTCCTACGAGCAGTACTTC. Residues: CASSPLQGSYEQYF.

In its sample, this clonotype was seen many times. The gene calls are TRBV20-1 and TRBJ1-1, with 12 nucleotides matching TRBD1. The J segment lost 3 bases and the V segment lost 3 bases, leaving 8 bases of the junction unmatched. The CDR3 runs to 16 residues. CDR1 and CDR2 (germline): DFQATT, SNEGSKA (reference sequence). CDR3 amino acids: CSASEGTGGLDTEAFF. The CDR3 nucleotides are TGCAGTGCTAGCGAAGGGACAGGGGGCTTGGACACTGAAGCTTTCTTT.

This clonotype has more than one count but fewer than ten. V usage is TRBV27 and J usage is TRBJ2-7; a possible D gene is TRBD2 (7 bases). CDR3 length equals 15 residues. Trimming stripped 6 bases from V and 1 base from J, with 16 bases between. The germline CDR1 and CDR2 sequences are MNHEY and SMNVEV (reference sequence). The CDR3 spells CASRKQGGGSYEQYF. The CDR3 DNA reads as TGTGCCAGCAGGAAACAGGGCGGGGGTTCCTACGAGCAGTACTTC.

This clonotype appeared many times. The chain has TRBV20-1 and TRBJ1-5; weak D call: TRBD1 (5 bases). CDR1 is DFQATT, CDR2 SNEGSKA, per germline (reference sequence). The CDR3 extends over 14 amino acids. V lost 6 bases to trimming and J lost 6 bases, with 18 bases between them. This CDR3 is CSADEGTKVQPQHF. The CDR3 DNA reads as TGCAGTGCCGATGAGGGGACGAAAGTTCAGCCCCAGCATTTT.

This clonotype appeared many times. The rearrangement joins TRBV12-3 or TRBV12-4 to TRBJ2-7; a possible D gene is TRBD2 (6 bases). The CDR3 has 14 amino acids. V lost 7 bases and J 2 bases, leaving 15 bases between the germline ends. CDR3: CASTAGGAPYEQYF. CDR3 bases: TGTGCCAGCACAGCGGGTGGGGCTCCCTACGAGCAGTACTTC.

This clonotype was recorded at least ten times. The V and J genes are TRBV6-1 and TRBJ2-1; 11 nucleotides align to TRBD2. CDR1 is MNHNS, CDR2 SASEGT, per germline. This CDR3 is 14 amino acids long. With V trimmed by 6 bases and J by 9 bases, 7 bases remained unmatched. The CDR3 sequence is CASSGTSGRGEQFF. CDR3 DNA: TGTGCCAGCAGCGGGACTAGCGGTCGGGGTGAGCAGTTCTTC.

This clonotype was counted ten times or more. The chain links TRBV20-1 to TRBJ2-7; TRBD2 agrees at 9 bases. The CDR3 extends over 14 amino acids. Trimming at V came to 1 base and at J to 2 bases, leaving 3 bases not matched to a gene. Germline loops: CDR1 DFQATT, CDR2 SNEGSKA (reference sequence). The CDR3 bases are TGCAGTGCTAGAGGACTAGCGGTTACCTACGAGCAGTACTTC. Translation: CSARGLAVTYEQYF.